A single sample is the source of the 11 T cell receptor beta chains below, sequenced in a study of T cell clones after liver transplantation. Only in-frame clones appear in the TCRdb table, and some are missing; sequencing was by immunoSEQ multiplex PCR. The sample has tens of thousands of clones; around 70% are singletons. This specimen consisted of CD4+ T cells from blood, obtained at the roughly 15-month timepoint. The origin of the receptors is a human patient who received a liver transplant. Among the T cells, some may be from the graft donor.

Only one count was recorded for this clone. The CDR3 spells CASSPGAANTEAFF. CDR3 nucleotide sequence: TGTGCCAGCAGCCCGGGGGCGGCGAACACTGAAGCTTTCTTT. The V and J genes are TRBV11-3 and TRBJ1-1; TRBD1 might be the D (6 bases). V was trimmed by 5 bases and J by 1 base, leaving 11 bases between them. Per germline, CDR1 SGHNT and CDR2 YENEEA. This CDR3 spans 14 amino acids.

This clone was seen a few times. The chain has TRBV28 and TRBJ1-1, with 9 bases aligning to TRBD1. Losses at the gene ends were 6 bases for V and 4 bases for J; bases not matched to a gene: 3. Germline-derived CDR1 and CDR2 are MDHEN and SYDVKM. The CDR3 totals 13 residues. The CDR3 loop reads CASSPTGGTEAFF. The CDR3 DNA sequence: TGTGCCAGCAGCCCGACAGGGGGCACTGAAGCTTTCTTT.

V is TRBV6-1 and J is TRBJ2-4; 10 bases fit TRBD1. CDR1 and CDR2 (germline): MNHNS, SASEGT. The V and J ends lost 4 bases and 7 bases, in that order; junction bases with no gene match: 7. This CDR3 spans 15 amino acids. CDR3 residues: CASSAAGTGDNIQYF. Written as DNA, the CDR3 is TGTGCCAGCAGTGCAGCCGGGACAGGGGACAACATTCAGTACTTC.

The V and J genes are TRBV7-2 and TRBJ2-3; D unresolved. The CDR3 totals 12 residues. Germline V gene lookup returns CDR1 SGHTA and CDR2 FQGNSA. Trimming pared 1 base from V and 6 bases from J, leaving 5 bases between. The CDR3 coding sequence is TGTGCCAGCAGCTTAGGGTGGGATACGCAGTATTTT. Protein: CASSLGWDTQYF. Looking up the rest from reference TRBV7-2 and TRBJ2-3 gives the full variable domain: GAGVSQSPSNKVTEKGKDVELRCDPISGHTALYWYRQSLGQGLEFLIYFQGNSAPDKSGLPSDRFSAERTGGSVSTLTIQRTQQEDSAVYLCASSLGWDTQYFGPGTRLTVL.

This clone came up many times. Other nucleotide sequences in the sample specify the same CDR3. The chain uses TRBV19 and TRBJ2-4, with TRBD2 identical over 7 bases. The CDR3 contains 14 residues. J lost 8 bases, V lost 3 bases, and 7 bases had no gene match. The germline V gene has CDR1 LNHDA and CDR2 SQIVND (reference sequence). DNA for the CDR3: TGTGCCAGTAGTATTGGCGGCGGGAGAGACATTCAGTACTTC. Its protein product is CASSIGGGRDIQYF.

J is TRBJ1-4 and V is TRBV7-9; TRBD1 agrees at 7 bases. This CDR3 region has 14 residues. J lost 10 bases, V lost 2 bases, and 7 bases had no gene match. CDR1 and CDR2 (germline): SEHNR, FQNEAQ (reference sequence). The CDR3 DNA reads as TGTGCCAGCAGCTTAAGAGGACAGGAAGGAAAACTGTTTTTT. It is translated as CASSLRGQEGKLFF.

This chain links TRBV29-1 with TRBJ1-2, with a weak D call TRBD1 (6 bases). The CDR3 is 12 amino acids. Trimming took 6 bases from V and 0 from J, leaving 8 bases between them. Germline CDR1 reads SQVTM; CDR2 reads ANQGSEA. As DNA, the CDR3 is TGCAGCGTGGGGACAACTAACTATGGCTACACCTTC. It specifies CSVGTTNYGYTF.

The CDR3 DNA reads as TGTGCCAGCAGCTTAGATAACCGGGGTAGGAGGTATGGCTACACCTTC. Residues: CASSLDNRGRRYGYTF. The rearrangement joins TRBV11-3 to TRBJ1-2; unclear D gene. From germline, CDR1 is SGHNT and CDR2 YENEEA. Trimming left V 0 bases short and J 5 bases short, with 16 bases between. The CDR3 is 16 amino acids.

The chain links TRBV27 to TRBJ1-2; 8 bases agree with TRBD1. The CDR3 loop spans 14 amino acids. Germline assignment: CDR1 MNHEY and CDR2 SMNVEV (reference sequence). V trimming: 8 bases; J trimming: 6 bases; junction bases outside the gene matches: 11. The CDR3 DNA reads TGTGCCAGCGGGAGGGGACAGGTCGAGGATGGCTACACCTTC. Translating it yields CASGRGQVEDGYTF.

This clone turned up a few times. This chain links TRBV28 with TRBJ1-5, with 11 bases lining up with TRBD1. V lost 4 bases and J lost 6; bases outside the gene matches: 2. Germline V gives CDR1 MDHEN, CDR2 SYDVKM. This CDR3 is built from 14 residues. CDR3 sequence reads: CASSSGQGAQPQHF. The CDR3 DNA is TGTGCCAGCAGTTCCGGACAGGGGGCTCAGCCCCAGCATTTT.

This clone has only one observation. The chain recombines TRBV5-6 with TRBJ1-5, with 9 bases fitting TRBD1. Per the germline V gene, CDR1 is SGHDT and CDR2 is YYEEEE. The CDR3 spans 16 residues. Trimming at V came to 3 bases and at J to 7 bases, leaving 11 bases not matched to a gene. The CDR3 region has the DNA TGTGCCAGCAGCTCGGGCGGGACAGGGATCTGGCAGCCCCAGCATTTT. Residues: CASSSGGTGIWQPQHF.